Only one count was recorded for the clone carrying this T cell receptor beta chain. The antigen is undetermined. Germline CDR1 is MDHEN and CDR2 is SYDVKM. The CDR3 covers 14 residues. V lost 3 bases and J 8 bases, leaving 13 bases between the germline ends. PCR primers comprised 60 Vbeta and 13 Jbeta primers. The assay was immunoSEQ multiplex PCR, and TCRdb's table has in-frame clones only and misses some. The profile covers about 180,000 clones, with 70% to 80% appearing a single time and less than 4.5% taken by the ten largest. This record comes from a study of cytomegalovirus exposure and HLA in healthy donors. Study results and limitations: Reportedly, TCR beta sequences accurately predicted HLA-A and HLA-B alleles in most subjects. When analyzed later, the rates of TCR association showed variation by HLA locus, with DRB1 the most and HLA-C the fewest.

Sequenced: PBMCs. This chain joins TRBV28 and TRBJ1-4, with D hard to call. This TCR was recovered from a woman aged 60-75 years in good health and CMV-seropositive. DNA for the CDR3: TGTGCCAGCAGTTTGTACCAGGATGGGGAAAAACTGTTTTTT. Residues: CASSLYQDGEKLFF.